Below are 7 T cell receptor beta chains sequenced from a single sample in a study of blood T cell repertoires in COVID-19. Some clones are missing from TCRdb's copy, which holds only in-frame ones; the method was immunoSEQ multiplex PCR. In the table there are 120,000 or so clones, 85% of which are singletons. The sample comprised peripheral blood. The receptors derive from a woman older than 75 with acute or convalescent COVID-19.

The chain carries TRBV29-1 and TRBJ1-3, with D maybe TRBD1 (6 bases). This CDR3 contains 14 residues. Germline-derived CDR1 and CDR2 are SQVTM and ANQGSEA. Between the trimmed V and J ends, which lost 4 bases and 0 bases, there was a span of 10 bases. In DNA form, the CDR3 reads TGCAGCGTTGGCGACAGGCTCTCTGGAAACACCATATATTTT. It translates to CSVGDRLSGNTIYF.

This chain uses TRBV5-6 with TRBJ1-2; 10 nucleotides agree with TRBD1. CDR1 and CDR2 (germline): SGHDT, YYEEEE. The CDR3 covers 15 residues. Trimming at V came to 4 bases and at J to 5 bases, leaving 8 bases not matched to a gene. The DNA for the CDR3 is TGTGCCAGCAGCGTCCCCGGGACAGGGGTTTATGGCTACACCTTC. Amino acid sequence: CASSVPGTGVYGYTF.

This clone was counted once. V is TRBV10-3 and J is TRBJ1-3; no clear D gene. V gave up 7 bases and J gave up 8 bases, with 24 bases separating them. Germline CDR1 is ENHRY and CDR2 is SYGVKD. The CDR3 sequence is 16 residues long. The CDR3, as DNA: TGTGCCATCAAAGACTGGAAAGCCGGACTGGTACACACCATATATTTT. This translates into CAIKDWKAGLVHTIYF.

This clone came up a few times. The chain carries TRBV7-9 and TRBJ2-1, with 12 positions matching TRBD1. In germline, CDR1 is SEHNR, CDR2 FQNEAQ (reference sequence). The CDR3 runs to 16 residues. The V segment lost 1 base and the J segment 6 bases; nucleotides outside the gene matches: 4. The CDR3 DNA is TGTGCCAGCAGCTTAGGGGACAGGGGGCAAGGCAATGAGCAGTTCTTC. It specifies CASSLGDRGQGNEQFF.

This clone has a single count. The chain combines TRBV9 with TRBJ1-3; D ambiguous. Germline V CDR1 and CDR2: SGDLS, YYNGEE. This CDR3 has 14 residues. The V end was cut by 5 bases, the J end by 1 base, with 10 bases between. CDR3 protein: CASSTLRSGNTIYF. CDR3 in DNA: TGTGCCAGCAGTACTTTGCGGTCTGGAAACACCATATATTTT.

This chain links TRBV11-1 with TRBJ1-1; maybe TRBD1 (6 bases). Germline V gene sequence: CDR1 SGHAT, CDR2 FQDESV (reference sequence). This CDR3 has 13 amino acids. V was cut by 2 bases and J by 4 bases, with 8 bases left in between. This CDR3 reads CASSLSRGTEAFF. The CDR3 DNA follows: TGTGCCAGCAGCTTAAGCAGGGGCACTGAAGCTTTCTTT.

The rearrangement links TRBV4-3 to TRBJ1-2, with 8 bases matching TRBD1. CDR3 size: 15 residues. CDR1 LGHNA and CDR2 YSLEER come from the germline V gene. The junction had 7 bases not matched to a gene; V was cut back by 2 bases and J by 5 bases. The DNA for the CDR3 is TGCGCCAGCAGCCAACAGGGACAGGCAATATATGGCTACACCTTC. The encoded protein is CASSQQGQAIYGYTF.